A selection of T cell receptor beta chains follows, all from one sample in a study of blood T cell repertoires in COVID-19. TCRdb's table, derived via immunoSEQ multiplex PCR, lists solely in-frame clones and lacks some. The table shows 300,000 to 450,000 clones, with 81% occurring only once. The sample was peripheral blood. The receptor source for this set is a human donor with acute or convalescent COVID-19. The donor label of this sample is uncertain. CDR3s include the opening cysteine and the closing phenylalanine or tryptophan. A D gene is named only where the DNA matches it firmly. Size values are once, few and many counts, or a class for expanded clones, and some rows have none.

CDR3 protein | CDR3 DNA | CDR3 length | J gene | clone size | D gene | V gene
CASSPIDRADTQYF | TGTGCCAGCAGCCCAATAGACAGGGCCGATACGCAGTATTTT | 14 | TRBJ2-3 | - | TRBD1 | TRBV7-9
CASSYLAGSSTDTQYF | TGCGCCAGCAGCTACCTAGCGGGATCTAGCACAGATACGCAGTATTTT | 16 | TRBJ2-3 | - | TRBD2 | TRBV5-1
CASSPNSPSNYGYTF | TGTGCCAGCAGTCCAAACAGCCCCTCGAACTATGGCTACACCTTC | 15 | TRBJ1-2 | - | - | TRBV6-5
CSVGGRGGETQYF | TGCAGCGTTGGGGGCAGGGGAGGGGAGACCCAGTACTTC | 13 | TRBJ2-5 | - | - | TRBV29-1
CASSIRDRASYEQYF | TGTGCCAGTTCCATTCGGGACAGAGCCTCCTACGAGCAGTACTTC | 15 | TRBJ2-7 | - | TRBD1 | TRBV18
CASSFGQGYEQYF | TGTGCCAGCAGCTTCGGACAGGGATACGAGCAGTACTTC | 13 | TRBJ2-7 | - | TRBD1 | TRBV11-2
CASTRGNNSPLHF | TGTGCCAGCACCAGGGGGAATAATTCACCCCTCCACTTT | 13 | TRBJ1-6 | - | TRBD1 | TRBV5-5
CASRGGQGNYGYTF | TGTGCCAGCAGAGGAGGACAGGGGAACTATGGCTACACCTTC | 14 | TRBJ1-2 | - | TRBD1 | TRBV6-5
CASSSRVRFGTNYNEQFF | TGTGCCAGCAGTTCTCGCGTCAGGTTTGGGACTAACTACAATGAGCAGTTCTTC | 18 | TRBJ2-1 | - | TRBD2 | TRBV6-2/TRBV6-3
CSASRQGIRSLHF | TGCAGTGCTAGTCGACAGGGGATTAGGTCCCTCCACTTT | 13 | TRBJ1-6 | - | TRBD1 | TRBV20-1
CASSPQGGNTEAFF | TGTGCCAGCTCTCCACAGGGAGGGAACACTGAAGCTTTCTTT | 14 | TRBJ1-1 | - | - | TRBV18
CARGGDGYTF | TGTGCCAGAGGGGGGGATGGCTACACCTTC | 10 | TRBJ1-2 | once | - | TRBV2
CASSYSGRGLEAFF | TGTGCCAGCAGTTACTCGGGCAGGGGGCTTGAAGCTTTCTTT | 14 | TRBJ1-1 | - | TRBD1 | TRBV6-5